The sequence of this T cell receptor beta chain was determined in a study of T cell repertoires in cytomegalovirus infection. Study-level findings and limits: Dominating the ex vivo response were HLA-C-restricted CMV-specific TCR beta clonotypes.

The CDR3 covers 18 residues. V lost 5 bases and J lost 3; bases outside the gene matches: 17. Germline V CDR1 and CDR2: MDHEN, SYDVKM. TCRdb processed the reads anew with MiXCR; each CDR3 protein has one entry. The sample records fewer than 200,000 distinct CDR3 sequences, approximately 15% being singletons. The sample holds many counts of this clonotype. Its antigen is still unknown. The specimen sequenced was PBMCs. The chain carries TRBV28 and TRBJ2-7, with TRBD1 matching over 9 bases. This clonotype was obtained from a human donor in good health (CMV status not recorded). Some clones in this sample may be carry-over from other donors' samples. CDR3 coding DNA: TGTGCCAGCAGTCTTCCGGGACAGGGATTTTTTAGGGACTACGAGCAGTACTTC. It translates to CASSLPGQGFFRDYEQYF.